The clone carrying this T cell receptor (beta chain) turned up a few times. What it binds is not known. The record originates from a study of T cells in Graves' hyperthyroidism and ophthalmopathy. Study in general: Blood from the periphery was taken at initial diagnosis, before any treatment.

Germline V gene data show CDR1 as DFQATT and CDR2 as SNEGSKA (reference sequence). This CDR3 contains 18 residues. The germline V and J ends were trimmed by 6 bases and 0 bases, with 26 bases remaining between them. Study conclusions and caveats: Prediction of ophthalmopathy progression came a median approximately 6.5 months pre-onset.

Not enrolled were patients with uncontrolled infection, other autoimmune disease, pregnancy or lactation. Amplification of TCR beta CDR3 regions used RNA as the template. HTBI primers drove first-round RT-PCR of the TCR CDR3. TCRdb re-called the multiplex PCR reads through MiXCR, storing one row per CDR3 protein. The sample has about 400,000 distinct CDR3 sequences; about 15% are singletons. The sample was blood. The chain has TRBV20-1 and TRBJ2-5; TRBD1 is a possible D gene (6 bases). The receptor was derived from a woman under 40 with Graves' ophthalmopathy. Here the CDR3 reads CSARIPGAVALYQETQYF. The CDR3 bases are TGCAGTGCCAGAATTCCAGGGGCAGTTGCTTTGTACCAAGAGACCCAGTACTTC.